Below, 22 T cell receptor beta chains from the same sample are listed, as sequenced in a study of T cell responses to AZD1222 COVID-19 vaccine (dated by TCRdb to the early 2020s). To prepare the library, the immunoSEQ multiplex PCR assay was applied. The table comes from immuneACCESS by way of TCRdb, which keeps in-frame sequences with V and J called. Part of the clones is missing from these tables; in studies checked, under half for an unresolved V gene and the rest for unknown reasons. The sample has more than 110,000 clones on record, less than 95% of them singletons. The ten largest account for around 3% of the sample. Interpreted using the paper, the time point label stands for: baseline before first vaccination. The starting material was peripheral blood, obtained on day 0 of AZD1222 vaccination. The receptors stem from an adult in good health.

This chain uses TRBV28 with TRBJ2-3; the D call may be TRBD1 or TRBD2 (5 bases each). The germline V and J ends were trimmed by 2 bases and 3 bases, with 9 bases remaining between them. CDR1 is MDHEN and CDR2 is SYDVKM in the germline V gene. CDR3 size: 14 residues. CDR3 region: CASSLAGTTDTQYF. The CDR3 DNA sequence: TGTGCCAGCAGTTTAGCAGGGACGACAGATACGCAGTATTTT.

As DNA, the CDR3 is TGTGCCAGCAGTTTTGGGGGTCCAAGCTCCTACGAGCAGTACTTC. As protein: CASSFGGPSSYEQYF. The rearrangement links TRBV28 to TRBJ2-7; the D gene could be TRBD1 or TRBD2 (5 bases each). V was trimmed by 3 bases and J by 0 bases, leaving 12 bases between them. The germline V gene encodes CDR1 MDHEN and CDR2 SYDVKM. The CDR3 sequence is 15 residues long. The whole variable domain, filled in from reference TRBV28 and TRBJ2-7, reads DVKVTQSSRYLVKRTGEKVFLECVQDMDHENMFWYRQDPGLGLRLIYFSYDVKMKEKGDIPEGYSVSREKKERFSLILESASTNQTSMYLCASSFGGPSSYEQYFGPGTRLTVT.

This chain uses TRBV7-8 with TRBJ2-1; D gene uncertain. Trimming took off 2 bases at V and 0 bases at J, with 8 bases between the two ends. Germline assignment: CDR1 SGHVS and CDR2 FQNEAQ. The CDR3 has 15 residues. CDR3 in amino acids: CASSLISSSYNEQFF. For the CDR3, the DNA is TGTGCCAGCAGCTTAATATCCTCCTCCTACAATGAGCAGTTCTTC.

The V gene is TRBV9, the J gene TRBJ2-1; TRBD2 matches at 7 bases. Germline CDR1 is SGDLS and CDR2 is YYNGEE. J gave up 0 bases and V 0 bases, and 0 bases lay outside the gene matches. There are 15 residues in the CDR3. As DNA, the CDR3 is TGTGCCAGCAGCGTAGGGGACTACTCCTACAATGAGCAGTTCTTC. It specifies CASSVGDYSYNEQFF.

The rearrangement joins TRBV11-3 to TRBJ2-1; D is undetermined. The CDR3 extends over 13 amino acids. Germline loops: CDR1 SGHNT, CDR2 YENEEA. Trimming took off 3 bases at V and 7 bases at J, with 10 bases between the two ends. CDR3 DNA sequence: TGTGCCAGCAGCTTGGAGCCAGATAATGAGCAGTTCTTC. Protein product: CASSLEPDNEQFF. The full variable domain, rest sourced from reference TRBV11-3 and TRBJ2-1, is EAGVVQSPRYKIIEKKQPVAFWCNPISGHNTLYWYLQNLGQGPELLIRYENEEAVDDSQLPKDRFSAERLKGVDSTLKIQPAELGDSAVYLCASSLEPDNEQFFGPGTRLTVL.

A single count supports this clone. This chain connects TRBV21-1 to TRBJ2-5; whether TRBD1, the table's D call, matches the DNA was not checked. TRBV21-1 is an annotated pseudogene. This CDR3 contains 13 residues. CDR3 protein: CATKQGTQETQYF. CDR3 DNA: TGTGCCACCAAACAGGGGACCCAAGAGACCCAGTACTTC.

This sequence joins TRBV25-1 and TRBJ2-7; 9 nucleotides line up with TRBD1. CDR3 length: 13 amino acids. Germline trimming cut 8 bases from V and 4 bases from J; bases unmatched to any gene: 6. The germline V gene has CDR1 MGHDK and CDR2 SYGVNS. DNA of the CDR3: TGTGCCAGCTCACAGGGGGCCGTGTACGAGCAGTACTTC. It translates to CASSQGAVYEQYF.

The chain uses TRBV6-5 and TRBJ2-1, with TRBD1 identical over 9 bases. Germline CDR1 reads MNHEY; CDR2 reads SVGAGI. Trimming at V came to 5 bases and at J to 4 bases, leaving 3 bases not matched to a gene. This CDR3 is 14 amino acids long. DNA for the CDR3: TGTGCCAGCAGTCCGGGACAGGGTTACAATGAGCAGTTCTTC. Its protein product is CASSPGQGYNEQFF.

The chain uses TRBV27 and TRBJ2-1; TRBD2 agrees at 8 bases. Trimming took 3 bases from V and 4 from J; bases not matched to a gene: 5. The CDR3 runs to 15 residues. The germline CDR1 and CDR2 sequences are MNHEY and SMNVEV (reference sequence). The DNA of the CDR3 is TGTGCCAGCAGTTTGAATAGCGGGGTTTACAATGAGCAGTTCTTC. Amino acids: CASSLNSGVYNEQFF.

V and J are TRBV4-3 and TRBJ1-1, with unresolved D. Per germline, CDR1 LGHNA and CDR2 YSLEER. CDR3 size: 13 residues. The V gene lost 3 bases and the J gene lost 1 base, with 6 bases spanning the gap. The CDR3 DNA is TGCGCCAGCAGCCAGTCGTGGAACACTGAAGCTTTCTTT. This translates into CASSQSWNTEAFF.

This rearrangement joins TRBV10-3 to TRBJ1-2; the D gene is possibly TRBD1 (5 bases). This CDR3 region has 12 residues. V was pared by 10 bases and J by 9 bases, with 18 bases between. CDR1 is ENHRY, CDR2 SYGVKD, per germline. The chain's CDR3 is CATQGGGSSYTF. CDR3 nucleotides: TGTGCCACCCAGGGTGGGGGGAGCAGCTACACCTTC.

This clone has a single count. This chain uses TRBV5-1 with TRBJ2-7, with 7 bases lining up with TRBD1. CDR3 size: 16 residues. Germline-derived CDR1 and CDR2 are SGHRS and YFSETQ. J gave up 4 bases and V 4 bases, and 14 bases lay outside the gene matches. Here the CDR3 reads CASSQGPGTVTYEQYF. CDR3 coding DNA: TGCGCCAGCAGCCAAGGACCCGGGACAGTAACTTACGAGCAGTACTTC.

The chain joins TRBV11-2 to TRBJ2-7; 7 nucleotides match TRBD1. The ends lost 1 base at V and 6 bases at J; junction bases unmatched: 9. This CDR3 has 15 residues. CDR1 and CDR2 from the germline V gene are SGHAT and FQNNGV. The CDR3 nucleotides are TGTGCCAGCAGCTTAGGTTACAGGGGTGGACGCGAGCAGTACTTC. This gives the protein CASSLGYRGGREQYF.

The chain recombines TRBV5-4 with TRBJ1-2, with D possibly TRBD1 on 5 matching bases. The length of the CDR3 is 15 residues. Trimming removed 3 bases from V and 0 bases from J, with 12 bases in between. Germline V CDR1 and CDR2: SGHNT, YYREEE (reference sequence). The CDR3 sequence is CASSWGGWSNYGYTF. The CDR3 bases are TGTGCCAGCAGCTGGGGGGGGTGGTCTAACTATGGCTACACCTTC.

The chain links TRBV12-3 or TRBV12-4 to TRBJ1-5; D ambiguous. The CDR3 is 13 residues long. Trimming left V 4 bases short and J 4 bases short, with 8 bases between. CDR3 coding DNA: TGTGCCAGCAGTTATGTCGGGAATCAGCCCCAGCATTTT. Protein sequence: CASSYVGNQPQHF.

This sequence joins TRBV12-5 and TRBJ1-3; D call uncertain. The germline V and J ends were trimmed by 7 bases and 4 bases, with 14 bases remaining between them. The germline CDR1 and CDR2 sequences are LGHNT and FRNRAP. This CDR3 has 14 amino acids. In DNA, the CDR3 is TGTGCTAGTGCCCCAGACTTAGGGGGAAACACCATATATTTT. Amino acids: CASAPDLGGNTIYF. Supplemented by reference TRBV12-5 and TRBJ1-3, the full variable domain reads DARVTQTPRHKVTEMGQEVTMRCQPILGHNTVFWYRQTMMQGLELLAYFRNRAPLDDSGMPKDRFSAEMPDATLATLKIQPSEPRDSAVYFCASAPDLGGNTIYFGEGSWLTVV.

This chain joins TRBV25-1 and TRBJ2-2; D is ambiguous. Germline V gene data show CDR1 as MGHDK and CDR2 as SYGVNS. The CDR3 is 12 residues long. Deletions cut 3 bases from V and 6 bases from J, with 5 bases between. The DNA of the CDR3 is TGTGCCAGCAGTGAGAGGTCCGGGGAGCTGTTTTTT. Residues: CASSERSGELFF.

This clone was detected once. The CDR3 region is CASSRARGELFF. The CDR3 DNA reads as TGTGCCAGCAGCCGGGCCAGAGGGGAGCTGTTTTTT. V gene TRBV3-1 (or the pseudogene TRBV3-2) combines with J gene TRBJ2-2; D is uncertain. The germline V gene has CDR1 LGHDT and CDR2 YNNKEL (reference sequence). The CDR3 totals 12 residues. V dropped 4 bases and J dropped 8 bases, with 8 bases sitting between them.

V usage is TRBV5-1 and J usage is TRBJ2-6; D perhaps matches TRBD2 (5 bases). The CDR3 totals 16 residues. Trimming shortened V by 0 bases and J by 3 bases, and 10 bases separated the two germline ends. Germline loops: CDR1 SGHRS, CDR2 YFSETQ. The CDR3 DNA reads TGCGCCAGCAGCTTGGGACCGGGATATGGGGCCAACGTCCTGACTTTC. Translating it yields CASSLGPGYGANVLTF.

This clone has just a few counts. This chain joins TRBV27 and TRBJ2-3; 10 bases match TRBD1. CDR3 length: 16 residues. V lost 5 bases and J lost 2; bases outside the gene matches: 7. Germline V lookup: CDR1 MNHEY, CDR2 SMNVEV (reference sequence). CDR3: CASSPLGTGATDTQYF. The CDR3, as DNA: TGTGCCAGCAGTCCGCTCGGGACAGGGGCCACAGATACGCAGTATTTT.

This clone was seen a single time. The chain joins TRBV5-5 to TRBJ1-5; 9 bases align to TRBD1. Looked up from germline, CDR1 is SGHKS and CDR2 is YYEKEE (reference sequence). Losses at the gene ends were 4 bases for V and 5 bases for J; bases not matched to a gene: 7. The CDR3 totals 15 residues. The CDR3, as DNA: TGTGCCAGCAGCCTCGGGACAGGGAGAGATCAGCCCCAGCATTTT. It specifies CASSLGTGRDQPQHF.

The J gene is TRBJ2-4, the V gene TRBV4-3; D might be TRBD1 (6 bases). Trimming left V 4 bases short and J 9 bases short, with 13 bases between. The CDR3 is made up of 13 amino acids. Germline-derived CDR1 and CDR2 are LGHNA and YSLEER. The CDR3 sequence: CASSPTTGTIQYF. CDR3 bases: TGCGCCAGCAGCCCTACGACAGGAACCATTCAGTACTTC.